These T cell receptor beta chains were read from a single sample in a study of cytomegalovirus exposure and HLA in healthy donors. TCRdb's copy holds only in-frame clones and misses some; the assay was immunoSEQ multiplex PCR. This table holds approximately 230,000 clones, about 90% found once. Sequenced material: PBMCs. The receptor set was obtained from a young man in good health and CMV-seropositive. The CDR3 runs from the conserved cysteine through the conserved F or W. The D gene is left open where the match is weak. Expanded clones get a size class; other rows say once, few or many, or leave the size out.

v_call	clone_size	d_call	j_call	cdr3_aa	cdr3_nt
TRBV28	once	NA	TRBJ2-7	CASSEANEQYF	TGTGCCAGCAGTGAGGCTAACGAGCAGTACTTC
TRBV2	NA	TRBD1	TRBJ1-1	CASSELGQGNTEAFF	TGTGCCAGCAGTGAACTCGGACAGGGCAACACTGAAGCTTTCTTT
TRBV27	once	TRBD2	TRBJ2-7	CASSPGLAGSYEQYF	TGTGCCAGCAGTCCAGGACTAGCGGGGTCCTACGAGCAGTACTTC
TRBV6-5	NA	NA	TRBJ2-5	CASSYSKATQYF	TGTGCCAGCAGTTACTCCAAGGCGACCCAGTACTTC
TRBV2	NA	NA	TRBJ1-2	CASSEPLWDTPTNYGYTF	TGTGCCAGCAGTGAGCCGCTTTGGGATACCCCAACTAACTATGGCTACACCTTC
TRBV30	NA	TRBD1	TRBJ2-7	CAWSALTGDPYEQYF	TGTGCCTGGAGCGCTCTGACAGGGGACCCCTACGAGCAGTACTTC
TRBV27	NA	NA	TRBJ1-1	CASSLPGANTEAFF	TGTGCCAGCAGTTTACCCGGGGCTAACACTGAAGCTTTCTTT
TRBV6-5	NA	TRBD2	TRBJ2-7	CASSYSLLAGSYEQYF	TGTGCCAGCAGTTACTCGTTACTAGCGGGGTCCTACGAGCAGTACTTC
TRBV13	NA	TRBD1	TRBJ1-5	CASSFGTGEGQPQHF	TGTGCCAGCAGCTTCGGGACAGGGGAGGGTCAGCCCCAGCATTTT
TRBV30	NA	NA	TRBJ2-5	CAWSPDETQYF	TGTGCCTGGAGTCCCGACGAGACCCAGTACTTC
TRBV2	NA	NA	TRBJ1-3	CASIPRGRGNTIYF	TGTGCCAGCATACCCAGGGGAAGGGGAAACACCATATATTTT
TRBV27	few	NA	TRBJ1-5	CASSLVSNQPQHF	TGTGCCAGCAGTTTGGTTAGCAATCAGCCCCAGCATTTT
TRBV6-5	NA	TRBD2	TRBJ2-7	CASSLGLAGGYEQYF	TGTGCCAGCAGCTTGGGACTAGCGGGAGGCTACGAGCAGTACTTC
TRBV2	NA	TRBD1	TRBJ1-1	CASSEAGTGGGGAEAFF	TGTGCCAGCAGTGAAGCGGGGACAGGGGGTGGAGGGGCTGAAGCTTTCTTT
TRBV5-1	NA	NA	TRBJ2-5	CASSPRGLQETQYF	TGCGCCAGCAGCCCCAGGGGATTACAAGAGACCCAGTACTTC
TRBV5-5	once	NA	TRBJ2-7	CASSSFYEQYF	TGTGCCAGCAGTTCGTTCTACGAGCAGTACTTC
TRBV6-5	NA	NA	TRBJ1-5	CASSILGGNQPQHF	TGTGCCAGCAGTATACTCGGGGGCAATCAGCCCCAGCATTTT
TRBV5-1	NA	NA	TRBJ1-4	CASSLYGRNGEKLFF	TGCGCCAGCAGCTTGTACGGTAGAAACGGGGAAAAACTGTTTTTT
TRBV25-1	NA	NA	TRBJ1-2	CASSPLSGRDYGYTF	TGTGCCAGCAGTCCCCTAAGTGGCAGGGACTATGGCTACACCTTC
TRBV29-1	NA	TRBD1	TRBJ1-1	CSVLTGSNTEAFF	TGCAGCGTTTTGACAGGGTCAAACACTGAAGCTTTCTTT
TRBV6-6	NA	NA	TRBJ2-7	CASRMTGDSYEQYF	TGTGCCAGCAGGATGACAGGTGACTCCTACGAGCAGTACTTC
TRBV5-4	once	NA	TRBJ2-3	CASSPPGGTQYF	TGTGCCAGCAGCCCCCCTGGCGGTACGCAGTATTTT
TRBV7-7	NA	NA	TRBJ2-1	CASSPRDGEQFF	TGTGCCAGCAGCCCACGGGACGGTGAGCAGTTCTTC
TRBV27	NA	NA	TRBJ1-1	CASSLLRGTEAFF	TGTGCCAGCAGTTTACTGAGGGGGACTGAAGCTTTCTTT
TRBV25-1	NA	TRBD1	TRBJ1-2	CASRQQGAGYGYTF	TGTGCCAGCAGACAACAGGGGGCGGGCTATGGCTACACCTTC
TRBV18	NA	TRBD2	TRBJ2-3	CASSPEDPGLAGSGDTQYF	TGTGCCAGCTCACCAGAGGACCCCGGACTAGCGGGATCGGGAGATACGCAGTATTTT
TRBV5-1	NA	NA	TRBJ2-7	CASSSYSSYEQYF	TGCGCCAGCAGCTCCTATAGCTCCTACGAGCAGTACTTC
TRBV7-2	once	TRBD2	TRBJ2-5	CASSPGGSGSQGQYF	TGTGCCAGCAGCCCTGGGGGTAGCGGGAGCCAAGGGCAGTACTTC
TRBV27	NA	TRBD2	TRBJ2-1	CASSPLAGVEDEQFF	TGTGCCAGCAGCCCCTTAGCGGGAGTTGAGGATGAGCAGTTCTTC
TRBV5-6	NA	TRBD1	TRBJ1-2	CASSSRGQGNYGYTF	TGTGCCAGCAGCTCGCGTGGACAGGGTAACTATGGCTACACCTTC
TRBV5-5	NA	TRBD1	TRBJ1-1	CASSLRDSNTEAFF	TGTGCCAGCAGCCTGAGGGACAGTAACACTGAAGCTTTCTTT
TRBV28	NA	NA	TRBJ1-2	CASSLGGTTNYGYTF	TGTGCCAGCAGTCTCGGGGGGACAACTAACTATGGCTACACCTTC
TRBV2	NA	NA	TRBJ1-2	CASRPGPLGYTF	TGTGCCAGCAGACCCGGGCCCTTGGGCTACACCTTC
TRBV4-3	NA	NA	TRBJ1-2	CASSQDAQGADYGYTF	TGCGCCAGCAGCCAAGATGCACAGGGTGCGGACTATGGCTACACCTTC
TRBV27	NA	TRBD1	TRBJ1-2	CASGNRGGYGYTF	TGTGCCAGCGGCAACAGGGGAGGCTATGGCTACACCTTC
TRBV2	NA	TRBD2	TRBJ2-7	CASSEALLAGTPSPEQYF	TGTGCCAGCAGTGAAGCGCTACTAGCGGGCACCCCCTCTCCGGAGCAGTACTTC
TRBV28	NA	NA	TRBJ1-1	CASSYRTRGRTEAFF	TGTGCCAGCAGTTATCGAACCAGGGGCCGCACTGAAGCTTTCTTT
TRBV4-3	NA	TRBD1	TRBJ2-7	CASSQWGQEYEQYF	TGCGCCAGCAGCCAATGGGGACAGGAGTACGAGCAGTACTTC
TRBV25-1	NA	NA	TRBJ2-7	CASSGIYEQYF	TGTGCCAGCAGCGGGATCTACGAGCAGTACTTC
TRBV30	NA	NA	TRBJ2-5	CAWSVGDSRLETQYF	TGTGCCTGGAGTGTAGGGGACTCCCGACTGGAGACCCAGTACTTC
TRBV12-5	NA	TRBD2	TRBJ2-1	CASGLKGLAPYNEQFF	TGTGCTAGTGGTTTGAAGGGACTAGCGCCCTACAATGAGCAGTTCTTC
TRBV29-1	NA	NA	TRBJ2-1	CSAPAGSNEQFF	TGCAGCGCCCCGGCAGGGAGCAATGAGCAGTTCTTC